This T cell receptor beta chain is drawn from a study of T-cell memory formation after mild COVID-19. About the research overall: TCR clusters were largely donor specific.

TCRdb re-called the 5' RACE reads with MiXCR, one entry per CDR3 protein. This sample yields about 200,000 distinct CDR3 sequences, of which just over 9.5% are seen a single time; 3.5% to 4% belongs to the top ten. This clonotype appeared a few times. Its target is unknown. The study, taken as a whole, reports: Some SARS-CoV-2-responding clones were already detected in memory before infection. Contracting CD4+ clones were located mainly in CM and EM, and CD8+ clones in EMRA.

Germline V lookup: CDR1 MNHEY, CDR2 SVGAGI. The CDR3 spans 14 residues. V was clipped by 2 bases and J by 3 bases, with 10 bases between them. This clonotype was obtained from a man between 18 and 29 years old who had mild COVID-19 (a few samples of this study predate the infection). Cell type and time point are not known. The chain is built from TRBV6-5 and TRBJ1-1; D gene ambiguous. Sample: PBMCs or a T cell subset sorted from them (not recorded which). The CDR3 nucleotides read TGTGCCAGCAGTTACCGAGGCACGGACACTGAAGCTTTCTTT. This translates into CASSYRGTDTEAFF.